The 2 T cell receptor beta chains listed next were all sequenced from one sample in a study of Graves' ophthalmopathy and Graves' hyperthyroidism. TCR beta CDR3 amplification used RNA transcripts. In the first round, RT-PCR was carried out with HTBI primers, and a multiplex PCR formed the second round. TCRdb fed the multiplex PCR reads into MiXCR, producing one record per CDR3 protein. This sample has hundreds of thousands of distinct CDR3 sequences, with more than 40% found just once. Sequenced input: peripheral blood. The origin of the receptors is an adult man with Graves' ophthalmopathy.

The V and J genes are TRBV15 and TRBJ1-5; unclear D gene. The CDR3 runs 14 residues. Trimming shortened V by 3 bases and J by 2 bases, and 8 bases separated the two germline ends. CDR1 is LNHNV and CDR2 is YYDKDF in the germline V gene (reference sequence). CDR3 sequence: CATSSLRRNQPQHF. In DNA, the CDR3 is TGTGCCACCAGCAGTTTAAGGCGCAATCAGCCCCAGCATTTT.

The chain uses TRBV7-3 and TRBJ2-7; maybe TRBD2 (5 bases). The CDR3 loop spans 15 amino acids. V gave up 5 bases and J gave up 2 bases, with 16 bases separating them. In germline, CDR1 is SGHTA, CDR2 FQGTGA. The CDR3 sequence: CASSVEGGPPYEQYF. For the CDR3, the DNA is TGTGCCAGCAGCGTTGAAGGAGGACCCCCCTACGAGCAGTACTTC.